The source of this TCR beta chain is a study of T cells after posttransplantation cyclophosphamide. Findings of the study overall: Later blood repertoires were often dominated by clones from the donor CD8+ memory compartment. Recipient CMV seropositivity and CMV reactivation strongly tracked TRB clonality. Tissue-infiltrating T cells from skin or gut overlapped little with blood T cells.

Cyclophosphamide on days +3 and +4 followed busulfan-fludarabine conditioning and a marrow graft. To note about this clone: Its antigen is currently unknown.

Measured with immunoSEQ multiplex PCR; TCRdb has only the in-frame clones, and not every one. The sample contains about 17,000 clones, about 77% of which appear only once. The source material was CD8+ T cells sorted from PBMCs, sampled 1,800 to 2,000 days after a stem cell transplant with posttransplant cyclophosphamide. The TCR was taken from a female patient aged 40 to 55 who received an allogeneic stem cell transplant from a related donor, was CMV-positive, and had no GVHD. The T cells may partly be graft donor cells.

CDR3 in amino acids: CASSPSSGGPTRNEQFF. CDR3 nucleotide sequence: TGTGCCAGCAGCCCAAGTAGCGGGGGGCCAACAAGGAATGAGCAGTTCTTC. This chain connects TRBV7-9 to TRBJ2-1; TRBD2 matches 10 bases. This CDR3 has 17 amino acids. With 5 bases clipped from V and 7 bases from J, the junction kept 14 bases outside the gene matches. Germline CDR1 is SEHNR and CDR2 is FQNEAQ (reference sequence).